One and the same sample provided the 18 T cell receptor beta chains below, sequenced in a study of CD8 T cells in ankylosing spondylitis. TCRdb re-derived calls from the 5' RACE reads in MiXCR, one entry per CDR3 protein. The sample holds about 130,000 distinct CDR3 sequences, over 10% seen once. The source material was blood, either unsorted or a sorted T cell fraction (not recorded which). These receptors were collected from a female donor with ankylosing spondylitis or in good health (not recorded which).

This clonotype came up many times. This rearrangement joins TRBV6-5 to TRBJ1-4; TRBD1 aligns across 10 bases. J was trimmed by 7 bases and V by 0 bases; bases with no gene match: 8. Germline V gives CDR1 MNHEY, CDR2 SVGAGI. This CDR3 region has 17 residues. The CDR3 reads CASSYSRQGAGGEKLFF. CDR3 nucleotides: TGTGCCAGCAGTTACTCGAGACAGGGGGCGGGAGGTGAAAAACTGTTTTTT.

This clonotype was observed at least ten times. V and J are TRBV6-1 and TRBJ1-4; no clear D. The CDR3 loop spans 14 amino acids. The V end was cut by 5 bases, the J end by 0 bases, with 7 bases between. Looked up from germline, CDR1 is MNHNS and CDR2 is SASEGT. In DNA, the CDR3 is TGTGCCAGCAGTAAAGGCGCAACTAATGAAAAACTGTTTTTT. Its translation: CASSKGATNEKLFF.

This clonotype was counted between two and nine times. This chain connects TRBV15 to TRBJ1-4, with D perhaps TRBD1 (6 bases). Trimming stripped 8 bases from V and 0 bases from J, with 13 bases between. Germline V gene sequence: CDR1 LNHNV, CDR2 YYDKDF (reference sequence). This CDR3 is 15 amino acids long. CDR3 nucleotides: TGTGCCACCGGGCGGGGGGACACAACTAATGAAAAACTGTTTTTT. Translated: CATGRGDTTNEKLFF.

This clonotype was seen ten or more times. The chain carries TRBV7-2 and TRBJ2-1; TRBD1 matches 9 bases. This CDR3 has 15 residues. Germline assignment: CDR1 SGHTA and CDR2 FQGNSA. The trim removed 5 bases at V and 4 bases at J, leaving 6 bases unmatched. The CDR3 loop is CASSLETGGYNEQFF. CDR3 DNA: TGTGCCAGCAGCCTCGAGACAGGGGGTTACAATGAGCAGTTCTTC.

There are many counts of this clonotype. The V gene is TRBV7-2, the J gene TRBJ2-5, with D possibly matching TRBD1 (5 bases). With 2 bases removed from V and 5 bases from J, the gap between germline ends came to 12 bases. This CDR3 is built from 14 residues. CDR1 is SGHTA and CDR2 is FQGNSA in the germline V gene. Written as DNA, the CDR3 is TGTGCCAGCAGCTTATCAGGGCGAGGTGAGACCCAGTACTTC. Encoded protein: CASSLSGRGETQYF.

In its sample, this clonotype was seen many times. The rearrangement joins TRBV29-1 to TRBJ2-7; TRBD1 agrees at 9 bases. The CDR3 extends over 12 amino acids. J gave up 3 bases and V 6 bases, and 3 bases lay outside the gene matches. The germline gives CDR1 SQVTM, CDR2 ANQGSEA. CDR3 bases: TGCAGCGTACCGGGACAGGGCTACGAGCAGTACTTC. Its protein is CSVPGQGYEQYF.

This clonotype came up many times. The chain is built from TRBV7-2 and TRBJ1-1; D ambiguous. CDR3 size: 9 residues. Trimming pared 1 base from V and 14 bases from J, leaving 5 bases between. Germline V gene lookup returns CDR1 SGHTA and CDR2 FQGNSA. In DNA form, the CDR3 reads TGTGCCAGCAGCTTAGGTAACTTCTTT. Encoded protein: CASSLGNFF. The variable domain in full, completed from reference TRBV7-2 and TRBJ1-1, reads GAGVSQSPSNKVTEKGKDVELRCDPISGHTALYWYRQSLGQGLEFLIYFQGNSAPDKSGLPSDRFSAERTGGSVSTLTIQRTQQEDSAVYLCASSLGNFFGQGTRLTVV.

Points on this clonotype: A single base separates this from a much larger clone, so it may be a read error. The conserved phenylalanine or tryptophan normally closing the CDR3 is absent here, so this likely arose from a read error. The chain has TRBV3-1 and TRBJ2-7, with a weak D call TRBD1 (5 bases). Trimming took off 0 bases at V and 2 bases at J, with 17 bases between the two ends. The CDR3 totals 17 residues. The germline gives CDR1 LGHDT, CDR2 YNNKEL (reference sequence). CDR3 amino acids: CASSQDPPGWEAYEQYL. The CDR3 DNA reads TGTGCCAGCAGCCAAGATCCGCCAGGGTGGGAAGCCTACGAGCAGTACCTC.

This clonotype occurred many times. This chain joins TRBV10-3 and TRBJ2-1; D perhaps matches TRBD2 (6 bases). Germline loops: CDR1 ENHRY, CDR2 SYGVKD. The CDR3 length is 14 residues. Trimming removed 5 bases at V and 9 bases at J, with 17 bases between. The CDR3 DNA sequence: TGTGCCATCAGTTCCCCATCCGGGGGTGGTGAGCAGTTCTTC. Residues: CAISSPSGGGEQFF.

This clonotype was observed many times. The V gene is TRBV11-3, the J gene TRBJ2-1, with D perhaps TRBD2 (5 bases). V lost 4 bases and J lost 8, with 12 bases in between. Germline lookup yields CDR1 SGHNT and CDR2 YENEEA. CDR3 length equals 13 residues. This CDR3 reads CASSSGVRDEQFF. The CDR3 bases are TGTGCCAGCAGCTCCGGGGTCCGGGATGAGCAGTTCTTC.

In this sample, this clonotype turned up many times. This rearrangement joins TRBV11-2 to TRBJ1-2; perhaps TRBD1 as D (5 bases). The CDR3 totals 13 residues. V was shortened by 6 bases and J by 4 bases, with 12 bases between the two germline ends. Germline-derived CDR1 and CDR2 are SGHAT and FQNNGV. CDR3 protein: CASRDNGLYGYTF. The CDR3 nucleotides read TGTGCCAGCAGGGACAACGGGCTCTATGGCTACACCTTC.

CDR3 in DNA: TGTGCCAGCAGTGTCCCCCGGGACAAGAGGAATGAAAAACTGTTTTTT. Its protein is CASSVPRDKRNEKLFF. The J gene is TRBJ1-4, the V gene TRBV28; a weak D match, TRBD1 (6 bases). The germline V gene has CDR1 MDHEN and CDR2 SYDVKM. V was shortened by 5 bases and J by 5 bases, with 18 bases between the two germline ends. CDR3 size: 16 residues.

Notes on this clonotype: It may be a read error: a sequence one base away is much more abundant. The V call is TRBV3-1, the J call TRBJ1-2; D remains ambiguous. Germline assignment: CDR1 LGHDT and CDR2 YNNKEL (reference sequence). The CDR3 contains 12 residues. This CDR3 is CASSFGNYGDTF. CDR3 sequence (DNA): TGTGCCAGCAGCTTTGGGAACTATGGCGACACCTTC.

This clonotype showed up many times. The chain is built from TRBV3-1 and TRBJ2-2; perhaps TRBD2 as D (6 bases). The CDR3 has 17 amino acids. V lost 4 bases and J lost 5, with 20 bases in between. Germline assignment: CDR1 LGHDT and CDR2 YNNKEL (reference sequence). Here the CDR3 DNA reads TGTGCCAGCAGCCCTACTTCGGGGGAGTCGGGGACCGGGGAGCTGTTTTTT. It encodes CASSPTSGESGTGELFF.

This clonotype appeared many times. This rearrangement joins TRBV20-1 to TRBJ1-2; a possible D gene is TRBD1 (5 bases). The length of the CDR3 is 15 residues. Trimming took off 5 bases at V and 4 bases at J, with 20 bases between the two ends. The germline CDR1 and CDR2 sequences are DFQATT and SNEGSKA (reference sequence). The CDR3 is CSAGLVGAPGYGYTF. DNA of the CDR3: TGCAGTGCTGGACTAGTTGGGGCCCCGGGCTATGGCTACACCTTC.

This clonotype was seen many times. The rearrangement links TRBV6-5 to TRBJ1-6, with 9 bases that match TRBD1. J gave up 5 bases and V 2 bases, and 7 bases lay outside the gene matches. The CDR3 length is 17 residues. From germline, CDR1 is MNHEY and CDR2 SVGAGI. The CDR3 DNA sequence: TGTGCCAGCAGTTACCCGCCGGGGGACAGGGATAATTCACCCCTCCACTTT. Translation gives CASSYPPGDRDNSPLHF.

This clonotype appeared many times. The chain recombines TRBV6-5 with TRBJ2-7, with D tentatively TRBD1 (6 bases). V was clipped by 5 bases and J by 6 bases, with 11 bases between them. The CDR3 totals 12 residues. The germline V gene has CDR1 MNHEY and CDR2 SVGAGI. The CDR3 loop is CASSTLGGEQYF. Here the CDR3 DNA reads TGTGCCAGCAGTACCCTAGGGGGCGAGCAGTACTTC.

This clonotype was recorded at least ten times. The rearrangement links TRBV28 to TRBJ2-1; 9 bases align to TRBD1. Looked up from germline, CDR1 is MDHEN and CDR2 is SYDVKM. Unmatched junction bases numbered 4, after V lost 5 bases and J lost 8 bases. This CDR3 comprises 13 residues. CDR3: CASSRQGVYEQFF. CDR3 DNA sequence: TGTGCCAGCAGTCGACAGGGGGTCTATGAGCAGTTCTTC.